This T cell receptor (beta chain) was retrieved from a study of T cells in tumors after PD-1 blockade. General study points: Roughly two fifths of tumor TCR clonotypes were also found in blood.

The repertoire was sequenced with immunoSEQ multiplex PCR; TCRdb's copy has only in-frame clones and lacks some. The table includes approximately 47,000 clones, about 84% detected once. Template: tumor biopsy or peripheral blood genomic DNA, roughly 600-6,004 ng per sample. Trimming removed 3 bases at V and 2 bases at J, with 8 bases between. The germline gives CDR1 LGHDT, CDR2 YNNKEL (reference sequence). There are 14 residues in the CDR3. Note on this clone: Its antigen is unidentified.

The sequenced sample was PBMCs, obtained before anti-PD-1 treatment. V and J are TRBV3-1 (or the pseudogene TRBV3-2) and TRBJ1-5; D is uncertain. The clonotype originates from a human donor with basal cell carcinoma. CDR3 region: CASSQEIGNQPQHF. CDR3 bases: TGTGCCAGCAGCCAGGAAATTGGCAATCAGCCCCAGCATTTT.